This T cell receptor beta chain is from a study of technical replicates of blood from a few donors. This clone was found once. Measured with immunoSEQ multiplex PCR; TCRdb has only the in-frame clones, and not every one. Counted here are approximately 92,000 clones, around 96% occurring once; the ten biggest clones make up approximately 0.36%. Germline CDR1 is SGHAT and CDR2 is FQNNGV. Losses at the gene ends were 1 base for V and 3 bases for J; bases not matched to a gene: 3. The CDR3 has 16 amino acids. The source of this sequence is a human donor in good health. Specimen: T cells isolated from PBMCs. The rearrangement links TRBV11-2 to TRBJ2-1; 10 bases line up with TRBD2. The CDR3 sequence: CASSLALAGGYNEQFF. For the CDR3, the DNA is TGTGCCAGCAGCTTAGCCTTAGCGGGGGGCTACAATGAGCAGTTCTTC.